A selection of T cell receptor beta chains follows, all from one sample in a study of ipilimumab plus nivolumab after autologous stem cell transplantation. Sequencing used immunoSEQ multiplex PCR; TCRdb keeps in-frame clones, though not all of them. In the table there are some 45,000 clones, around nine tenths of which are singletons. Sequencing used PBMCs, obtained in a trial of ipilimumab plus nivolumab as post-transplant consolidation. The receptors originated from a male donor with multiple myeloma. The CDR3 runs from the conserved cysteine through the conserved F or W. The order of the fields is D gene, J gene, clone size, V gene, CDR3 DNA, CDR3 protein. D genes are given only for firm matches. Size is omitted from some rows. Given values are once, few, many or a class for expanded clones.

>.|TRBJ2-5|.|TRBV9
TGTGCCAGCACTTTAGGGGGAGAAGGGACCCAGTACTTC
CASTLGGEGTQYF
>.|TRBJ1-1|.|TRBV2
TGTGCCAGCAGTGAAAGGGGCGGCCCCGAAGCTTTCTTT
CASSERGGPEAFF
>.|TRBJ2-2|.|TRBV10-3
TGTGCCATCAGTGCCAGTGCCGGGGAGCTGTTTTTT
CAISASAGELFF
>TRBD1|TRBJ1-6|.|TRBV2
TGTGCCAGCAGAGGTGGGACAGGTGGGACCTATAATTCACCCCTCCACTTT
CASRGGTGGTYNSPLHF
>.|TRBJ1-4|.|TRBV6-5
TGTGCCAGCAGTTACGCCCAGTCAAATGAAAAACTGTTTTTT
CASSYAQSNEKLFF
>TRBD1|TRBJ2-5|.|TRBV2
TGTGCCAGTTCAGGACAGGGTTGGGCGGCCCAGTACTTC
CASSGQGWAAQYF
>TRBD1|TRBJ2-7|.|TRBV5-1
TGCGCCAGCAGCTTAGGGACAGAGGTCTACGAGCAGTACTTC
CASSLGTEVYEQYF
>TRBD2|TRBJ2-3|.|TRBV7-2
TGTGCCAGCAGCTTAGCGGGCCCCCTAGCGGGAGGAACCACAGATACGCAGTATTTT
CASSLAGPLAGGTTDTQYF
>TRBD1|TRBJ2-6|.|TRBV10-3
TGTGCCATCAGTAGACAGGGGGCAGGTGGAGCCAACGTCCTGACTTTC
CAISRQGAGGANVLTF
>.|TRBJ1-1|.|TRBV7-9
TGTGCCAGCAGCTCCTTGGGTCAGAGGAAAATTGAAGCTTTCTTT
CASSSLGQRKIEAFF
>.|TRBJ1-1|.|TRBV19
TGTGCCAGTAGGATTACAGTGAACACTGAAGCTTTCTTT
CASRITVNTEAFF
>.|TRBJ2-7|.|TRBV4-3
TGCGCCAGCAGCCATATCAGTCTCAGTCAAACCTACGAGCAGTACTTC
CASSHISLSQTYEQYF
>.|TRBJ2-7|.|TRBV18
TGTGCCAGCTCACCACCGGCCCGGAGCTTCGGCGAGCAGTACTTC
CASSPPARSFGEQYF
>.|TRBJ2-7|.|TRBV1
TGCACCAGCAGCCAAATCCCTCTTAGATTGGACAGGAGGGCCTCCTACGAGCAGTACTTC
CTSSQIPLRLDRRASYEQYF
>TRBD1|TRBJ2-1|.|TRBV28
TGTGCCAGTAAGTGGACAGGGGGATTCTACAATGAGCAGTTCTTC
CASKWTGGFYNEQFF
>.|TRBJ2-2|.|TRBV6-4
TGTGCCAGCAGTGACCGGTATAACACCCTCACCGGGGAGCTGTTTTTT
CASSDRYNTLTGELFF
>.|TRBJ2-5|.|TRBV27
TGTGCCAGCAGCCCACCCCCAACGGGACATCTGGGGGAGACCCAGTACTTC
CASSPPPTGHLGETQYF
>TRBD1|TRBJ1-2|.|TRBV28
TGTGCCAGCAGACCCTGGACAGGGGTACATGGCTACACCTTC
CASRPWTGVHGYTF
>.|TRBJ1-2|few|TRBV18
TGTGCCAGCTCACCACCTGCGGCCAGTGGCTACACCTTC
CASSPPAASGYTF
>.|TRBJ1-3|.|TRBV28
TGTGCCAGCAGTTTATTGGGGGTCGGCATCTCTGGAAACACCATATATTTT
CASSLLGVGISGNTIYF
>TRBD1|TRBJ2-7|once|TRBV7-9
TGTGCCAGCAGCTCCTTGGACAGGGCGGAGCAGTACTTC
CASSSLDRAEQYF
>.|TRBJ1-1|.|TRBV7-2
TGTGCCAGCAGCTTAGCGCCTGACGTAATGAACACTGAAGCTTTCTTT
CASSLAPDVMNTEAFF
>TRBD1|TRBJ1-5|.|TRBV19
TGTGCCAGTAGTAGCGGGACAGCCGTCAATCAGCCCCAGCATTTT
CASSSGTAVNQPQHF
>TRBD1|TRBJ1-1|.|TRBV11-1
TGTGCCAGCAGCTTAACGGGGGGACAGGGCATGAACACTGAAGCTTTCTTT
CASSLTGGQGMNTEAFF
>TRBD1|TRBJ2-5|.|TRBV7-7
TGTGCTAGCAGCTTAGGGACAGGGGAAGGGCATATGTACTTC
CASSLGTGEGHMYF
>.|TRBJ2-3|.|TRBV6-6
TGTGCCAGCAGTATATCAAGACTAGGGGGCACAGATACGCAGTATTTT
CASSISRLGGTDTQYF
>.|TRBJ2-1|.|TRBV6-5
TGTGCCAGCAGTTATAGCGCCAGCTCCTACAATGAGCAGTTCTTC
CASSYSASSYNEQFF
>.|TRBJ2-1|.|TRBV25-1
TGTGCCAGCCTAAAAGAATATGAGCAGTTCTTC
CASLKEYEQFF
>.|TRBJ2-3|.|TRBV5-4
TGTGCCAGCAGCTTGTGGGGTCCCACAGATACGCAGTATTTT
CASSLWGPTDTQYF
>TRBD1|TRBJ2-2|.|TRBV5-1
TGCGCCAGCAGCGTTGGACAGGCCGGGGAGCTGTTTTTT
CASSVGQAGELFF
>TRBD1|TRBJ1-1|.|TRBV5-1
TGCGCCAGCAGCCCCGAACAGGGGAGTACTGAAGCTTTCTTT
CASSPEQGSTEAFF
>.|TRBJ1-2|.|TRBV27
TGTGCCAGCAGTTTACTGGCAGAAACTAACTATGGCTACACCTTC
CASSLLAETNYGYTF
>TRBD2|TRBJ2-2|.|TRBV18
TGTGCCAGCTCACCCCTCAGCCGGGACTACTCCACCGGGGAGCTGTTTTTT
CASSPLSRDYSTGELFF
>.|TRBJ2-5|.|TRBV5-1
TGCGCCAGCAGCTCGGGCGGGGTTCAAGAGACCCAGTACTTC
CASSSGGVQETQYF
>TRBD2|TRBJ2-1|.|TRBV30
TGTGCCTGGAGTCAGGGACTAACGGGAGGTCCCTACAATGAGCAGTTCTTC
CAWSQGLTGGPYNEQFF
>.|TRBJ2-2|.|TRBV6-6
TGTGCCAGCAGTTACCTGACAAACGCCGGGGAGCTGTTTTTT
CASSYLTNAGELFF
>.|TRBJ2-7|.|TRBV29-1
TGCAGCGTTGAACGCGGTGCCTACGAGCAGTACTTC
CSVERGAYEQYF
>.|TRBJ2-1|.|TRBV18
TGTGCCAGCTCACCATCACGGAGGGGTGGTGAGCAGTTCTTC
CASSPSRRGGEQFF
>TRBD1|TRBJ2-7|.|TRBV6-5
TGTGCCAGCAGTACCCCGGACAGGAAGTACGAGCAGTACTTC
CASSTPDRKYEQYF
>.|TRBJ1-2|.|TRBV5-4
TGTGCCAGCAGCTTTGAAGCCGGACCTAACTATGGCTACACCTTC
CASSFEAGPNYGYTF
>.|TRBJ2-7|.|TRBV4-2
TGTGCCAGCAGCCTAAGAGGAGCAGGGGAAAACGAGCAGTACTTC
CASSLRGAGENEQYF
>.|TRBJ1-5|.|TRBV5-6
TGTGCCAGCAGCCTCCTAGGCAATCAGCCCCAGCATTTT
CASSLLGNQPQHF
>TRBD1|TRBJ1-3|.|TRBV6-5
TGTGCCAGCAGTTACGGGACAGGGGCTGGAAACACCATATATTTT
CASSYGTGAGNTIYF
>TRBD1|TRBJ1-6|.|TRBV9
TGTGCCAGCAGCGTTCAGGGGGATTCACCCCTCCACTTT
CASSVQGDSPLHF
>.|TRBJ2-5|few|TRBV2
TGTGCCAGCACCCTTTCGAGAACTACCCAAGAGACCCAGTACTTC
CASTLSRTTQETQYF
>.|TRBJ2-5|.|TRBV7-2
TGTGCCAGCACACCGGGGGTTCAACAAGAGACCCAGTACTTC
CASTPGVQQETQYF
>.|TRBJ1-2|.|TRBV2
TGTGCCAGCCGTGGTCAACATAACTATGGCTACACCTTC
CASRGQHNYGYTF
>TRBD1|TRBJ1-2|.|TRBV2
TGTGCCAGCAAGGGACAGGGGGCTGGCTACACCTTC
CASKGQGAGYTF
>TRBD1|TRBJ2-1|once|TRBV28
TGTGCCAGCAGATCTGGCGGGACAGGGAGCTACAATGAGCAGTTCTTC
CASRSGGTGSYNEQFF
>TRBD1|TRBJ2-2|.|TRBV7-9
TGTGCCAGCAGCTATGGACAGGTGGGCGACGGGGAGCTGTTTTTT
CASSYGQVGDGELFF
>.|TRBJ1-5|.|TRBV23-1
TGCGCCAGCAGTCAAGGTGCCAGTGAGAATAGCAATCAGCCCCAGCATTTT
CASSQGASENSNQPQHF
>.|TRBJ2-7|.|TRBV19
TGTGCCAGTAGTATAGCTGGGCTAGGCTACGAGCAGTACTTC
CASSIAGLGYEQYF
>.|TRBJ2-2|.|TRBV25-1
TGTGCCAGCAGTACACCTCTGGGGACCGTCTTGAACACCGGGGAGCTGTTTTTT
CASSTPLGTVLNTGELFF